This T cell receptor beta chain was retrieved from a study of cytomegalovirus exposure and HLA in healthy donors. This clone was picked up a small number of times. Healthy individuals who donated bone marrow served as the donors. Primers: 60 Vbeta forward and 13 Jbeta reverse. Produced via immunoSEQ multiplex PCR; TCRdb's table is partial and in-frame only. Here the sample spans 98,000 or so clones, roughly four fifths being singletons. This CDR3 is 10 amino acids long. CDR1 and CDR2 (germline): SQVTM, ANQGSEA. Trimming removed 6 bases from V and 8 bases from J, with 8 bases in between. Sequenced sample: PBMCs. The rearrangement links TRBV29-1 to TRBJ2-1; no reliable D call. The clonotype originates from a female donor in good health and CMV-seronegative. DNA for the CDR3: TGCAGCGTCGGAGAGGATGAGCAGTTCTTC. As protein: CSVGEDEQFF.